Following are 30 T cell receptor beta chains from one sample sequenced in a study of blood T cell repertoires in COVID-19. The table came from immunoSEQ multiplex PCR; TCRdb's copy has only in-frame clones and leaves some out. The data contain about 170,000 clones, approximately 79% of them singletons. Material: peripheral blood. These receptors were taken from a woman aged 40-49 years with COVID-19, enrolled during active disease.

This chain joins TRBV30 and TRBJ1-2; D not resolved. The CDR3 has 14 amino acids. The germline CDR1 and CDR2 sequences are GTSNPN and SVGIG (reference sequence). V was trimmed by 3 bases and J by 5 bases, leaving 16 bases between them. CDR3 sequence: CAWRRAGEFYGYTF. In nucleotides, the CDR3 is TGTGCCTGGAGGAGGGCGGGTGAATTTTATGGCTACACCTTC.

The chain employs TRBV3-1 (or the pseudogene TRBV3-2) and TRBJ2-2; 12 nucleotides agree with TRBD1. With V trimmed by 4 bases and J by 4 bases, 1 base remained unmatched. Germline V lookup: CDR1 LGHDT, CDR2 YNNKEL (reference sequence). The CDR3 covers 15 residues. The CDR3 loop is CASSRDRGRTGELFF. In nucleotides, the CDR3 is TGTGCCAGCAGCCGGGACAGGGGGCGCACCGGGGAGCTGTTTTTT.

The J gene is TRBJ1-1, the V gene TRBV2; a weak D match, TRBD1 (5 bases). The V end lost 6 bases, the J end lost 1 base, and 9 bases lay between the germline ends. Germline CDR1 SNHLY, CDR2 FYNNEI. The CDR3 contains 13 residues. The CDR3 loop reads CASRTAENTEAFF. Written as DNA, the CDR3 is TGTGCCAGCAGGACAGCAGAGAACACTGAAGCTTTCTTT.

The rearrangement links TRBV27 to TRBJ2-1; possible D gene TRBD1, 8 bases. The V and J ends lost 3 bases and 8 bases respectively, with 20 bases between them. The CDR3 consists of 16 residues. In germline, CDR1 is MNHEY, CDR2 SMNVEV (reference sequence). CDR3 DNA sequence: TGTGCCAGCAGTTTCAGGACAGGGAGGGCGTCGGATGAGCAGTTCTTC. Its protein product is CASSFRTGRASDEQFF.

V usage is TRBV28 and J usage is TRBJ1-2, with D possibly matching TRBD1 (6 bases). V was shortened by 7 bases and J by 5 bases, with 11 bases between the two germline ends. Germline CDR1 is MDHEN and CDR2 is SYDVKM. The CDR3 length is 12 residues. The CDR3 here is CASTTGRYGYTF. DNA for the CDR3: TGTGCCAGCACCACAGGGCGGTATGGCTACACCTTC.

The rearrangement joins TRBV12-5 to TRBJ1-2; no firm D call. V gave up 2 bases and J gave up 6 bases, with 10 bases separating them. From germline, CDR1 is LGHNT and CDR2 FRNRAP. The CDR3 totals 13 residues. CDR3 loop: CASGLNEVDGYTF. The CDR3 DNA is TGTGCTAGTGGTTTGAACGAAGTAGATGGCTACACCTTC.

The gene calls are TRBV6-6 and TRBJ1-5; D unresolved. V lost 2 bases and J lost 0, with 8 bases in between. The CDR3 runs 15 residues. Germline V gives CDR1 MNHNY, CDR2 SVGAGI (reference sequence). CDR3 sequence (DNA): TGTGCCAGCAGTTACAATCCCTATAGCAATCAGCCCCAGCATTTT. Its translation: CASSYNPYSNQPQHF.

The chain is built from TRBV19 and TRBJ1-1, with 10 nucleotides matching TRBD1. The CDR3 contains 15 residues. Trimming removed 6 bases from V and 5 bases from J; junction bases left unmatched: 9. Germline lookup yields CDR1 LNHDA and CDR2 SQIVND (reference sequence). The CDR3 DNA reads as TGTGCCAGTAGGACGACAGGGGGCTTGGTTACTGAAGCTTTCTTT. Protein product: CASRTTGGLVTEAFF. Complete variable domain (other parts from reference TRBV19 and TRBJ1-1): DGGITQSPKYLFRKEGQNVTLSCEQNLNHDAMYWYRQDPGQGLRLIYYSQIVNDFQKGDIAEGYSVSREKKESFPLTVTSAQKNPTAFYLCASRTTGGLVTEAFFGQGTRLTVV.

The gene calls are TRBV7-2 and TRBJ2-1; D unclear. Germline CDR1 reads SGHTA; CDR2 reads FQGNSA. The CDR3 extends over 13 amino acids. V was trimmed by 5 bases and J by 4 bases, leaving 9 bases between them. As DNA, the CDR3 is TGTGCCAGCAGCCCCTACCTATACAATGAGCAGTTCTTC. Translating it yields CASSPYLYNEQFF.

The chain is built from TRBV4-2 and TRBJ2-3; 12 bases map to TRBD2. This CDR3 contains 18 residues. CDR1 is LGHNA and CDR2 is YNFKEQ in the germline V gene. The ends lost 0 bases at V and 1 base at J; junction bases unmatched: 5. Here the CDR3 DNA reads TGTGCCAGCAGCCAAGACCTAGCGGGAGGGCTAGGCACAGATACGCAGTATTTT. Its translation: CASSQDLAGGLGTDTQYF.

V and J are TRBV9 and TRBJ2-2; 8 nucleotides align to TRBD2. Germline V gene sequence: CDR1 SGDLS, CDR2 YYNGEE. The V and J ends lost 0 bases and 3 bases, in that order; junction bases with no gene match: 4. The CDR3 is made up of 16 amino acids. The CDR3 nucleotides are TGTGCCAGCAGCGTAGCCAGCGGGGGATACACCGGGGAGCTGTTTTTT. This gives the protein CASSVASGGYTGELFF.

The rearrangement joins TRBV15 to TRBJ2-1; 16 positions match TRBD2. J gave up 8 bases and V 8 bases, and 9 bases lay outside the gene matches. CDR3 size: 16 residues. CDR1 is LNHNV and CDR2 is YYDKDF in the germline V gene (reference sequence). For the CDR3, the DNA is TGTGCCACCTGTCCCGGGACTAGCGGGAGGGCCCATGAGCAGTTCTTC. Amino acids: CATCPGTSGRAHEQFF.

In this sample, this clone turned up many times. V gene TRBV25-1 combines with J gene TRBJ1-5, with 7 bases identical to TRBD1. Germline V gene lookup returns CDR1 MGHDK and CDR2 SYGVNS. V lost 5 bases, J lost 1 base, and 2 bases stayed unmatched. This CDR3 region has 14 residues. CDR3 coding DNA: TGTGCCAGCAGTTACAGGGGAAGCAATCAGCCCCAGCATTTT. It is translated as CASSYRGSNQPQHF.

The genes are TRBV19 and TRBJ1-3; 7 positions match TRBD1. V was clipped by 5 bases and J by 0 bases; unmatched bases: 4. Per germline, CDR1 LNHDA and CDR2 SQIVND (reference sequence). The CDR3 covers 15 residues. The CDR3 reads CASSPNRGSGNTIYF. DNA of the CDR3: TGTGCCAGTAGTCCTAACAGGGGCTCTGGAAACACCATATATTTT.

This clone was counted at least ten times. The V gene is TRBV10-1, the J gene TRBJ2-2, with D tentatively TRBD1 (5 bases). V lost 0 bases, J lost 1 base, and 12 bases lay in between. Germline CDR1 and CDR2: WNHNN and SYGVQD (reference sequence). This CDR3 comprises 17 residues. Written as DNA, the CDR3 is TGCGCCAGCAGTGAGTCGAAGGAAACAGGGAACACCGGGGAGCTGTTTTTT. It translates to CASSESKETGNTGELFF.

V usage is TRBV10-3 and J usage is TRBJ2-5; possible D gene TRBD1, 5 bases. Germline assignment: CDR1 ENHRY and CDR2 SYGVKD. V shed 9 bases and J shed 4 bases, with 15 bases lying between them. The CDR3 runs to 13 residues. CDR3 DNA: TGTGCCATTTGGGGCGGATCGCGAGAGACCCAGTACTTC. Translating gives CAIWGGSRETQYF.

CDR3 region: CASSLLAGDTKELFF. CDR3 nucleotide sequence: TGCGCCAGCAGCTTACTAGCGGGGGATACCAAGGAGCTGTTTTTT. This chain connects TRBV5-1 to TRBJ2-2; 11 bases agree with TRBD2. CDR3 length equals 15 residues. V was clipped by 2 bases and J by 10 bases; unmatched bases: 7. CDR1 is SGHRS and CDR2 is YFSETQ in the germline V gene. Supplemented by reference TRBV5-1 and TRBJ2-2, the full variable domain reads KAGVTQTPRYLIKTRGQQVTLSCSPISGHRSVSWYQQTPGQGLQFLFEYFSETQRNKGNFPGRFSGRQFSNSRSEMNVSTLELGDSALYLCASSLLAGDTKELFFGEGSRLTVL.

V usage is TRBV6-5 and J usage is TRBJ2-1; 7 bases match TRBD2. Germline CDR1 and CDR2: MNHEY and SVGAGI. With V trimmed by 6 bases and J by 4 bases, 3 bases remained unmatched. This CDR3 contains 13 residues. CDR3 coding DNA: TGTGCCAGCAGCCGGGAGGAGTACAATGAGCAGTTCTTC. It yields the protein CASSREEYNEQFF.

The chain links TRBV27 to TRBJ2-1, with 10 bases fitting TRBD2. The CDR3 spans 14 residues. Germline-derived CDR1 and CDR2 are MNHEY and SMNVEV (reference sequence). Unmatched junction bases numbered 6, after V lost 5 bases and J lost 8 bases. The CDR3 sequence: CASSSGGAGHEQFF. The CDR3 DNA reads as TGTGCCAGCAGTAGCGGGGGGGCCGGCCATGAGCAGTTCTTC.

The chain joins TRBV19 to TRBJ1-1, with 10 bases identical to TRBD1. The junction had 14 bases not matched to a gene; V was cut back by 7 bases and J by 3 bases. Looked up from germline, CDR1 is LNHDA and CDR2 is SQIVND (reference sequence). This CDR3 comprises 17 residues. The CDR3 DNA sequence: TGTGCCAGTACTGTCAGGGGACAGGGGTTGACGGACACTGAAGCTTTCTTT. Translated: CASTVRGQGLTDTEAFF. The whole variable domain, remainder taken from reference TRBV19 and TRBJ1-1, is DGGITQSPKYLFRKEGQNVTLSCEQNLNHDAMYWYRQDPGQGLRLIYYSQIVNDFQKGDIAEGYSVSREKKESFPLTVTSAQKNPTAFYLCASTVRGQGLTDTEAFFGQGTRLTVV.

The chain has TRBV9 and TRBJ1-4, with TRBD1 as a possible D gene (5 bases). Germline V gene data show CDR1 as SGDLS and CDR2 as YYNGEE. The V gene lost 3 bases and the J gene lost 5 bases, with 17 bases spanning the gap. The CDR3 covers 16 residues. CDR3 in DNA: TGTGCCAGCAGCGCATACCCCACAGGTTTAAATGAAAAACTGTTTTTT. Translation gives CASSAYPTGLNEKLFF.

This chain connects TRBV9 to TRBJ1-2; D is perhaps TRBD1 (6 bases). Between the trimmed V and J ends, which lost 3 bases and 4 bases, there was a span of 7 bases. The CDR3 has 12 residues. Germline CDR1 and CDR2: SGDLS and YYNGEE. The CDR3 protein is CASSGDTYGYTF. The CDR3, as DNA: TGTGCCAGCAGCGGGGACACCTATGGCTACACCTTC.

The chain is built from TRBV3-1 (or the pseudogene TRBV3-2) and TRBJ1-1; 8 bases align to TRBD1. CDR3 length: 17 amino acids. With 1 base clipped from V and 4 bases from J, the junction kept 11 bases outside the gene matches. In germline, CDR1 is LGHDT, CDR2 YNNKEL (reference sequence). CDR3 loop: CASSQALLTGESTEAFF. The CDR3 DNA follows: TGTGCCAGCAGCCAAGCCCTACTGACAGGGGAAAGCACTGAAGCTTTCTTT.

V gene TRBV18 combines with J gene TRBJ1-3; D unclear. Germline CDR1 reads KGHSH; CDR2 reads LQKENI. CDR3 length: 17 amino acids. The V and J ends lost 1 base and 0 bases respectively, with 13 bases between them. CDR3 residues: CASSPRSGPLSGNTIYF. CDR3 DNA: TGTGCCAGCTCACCACGGTCAGGCCCGCTCTCTGGAAACACCATATATTTT. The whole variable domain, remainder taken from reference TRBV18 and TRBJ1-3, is NAGVMQNPRHLVRRRGQEARLRCSPMKGHSHVYWYRQLPEEGLKFMVYLQKENIIDESGMPKERFSAEFPKEGPSILRIQQVVRGDSAAYFCASSPRSGPLSGNTIYFGEGSWLTVV.

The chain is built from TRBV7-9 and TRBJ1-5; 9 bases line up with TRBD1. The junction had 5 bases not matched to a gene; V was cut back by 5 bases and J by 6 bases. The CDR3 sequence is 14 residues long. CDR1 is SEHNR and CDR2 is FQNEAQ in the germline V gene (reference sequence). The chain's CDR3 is CASSRQGVSQPQHF. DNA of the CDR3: TGTGCCAGCAGCAGACAGGGGGTCTCTCAGCCCCAGCATTTT.

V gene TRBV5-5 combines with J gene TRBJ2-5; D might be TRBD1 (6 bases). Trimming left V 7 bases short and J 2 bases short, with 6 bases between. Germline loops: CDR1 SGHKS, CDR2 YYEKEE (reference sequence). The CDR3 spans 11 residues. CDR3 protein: CASGQQETQYF. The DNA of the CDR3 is TGTGCCAGCGGACAGCAAGAGACCCAGTACTTC.

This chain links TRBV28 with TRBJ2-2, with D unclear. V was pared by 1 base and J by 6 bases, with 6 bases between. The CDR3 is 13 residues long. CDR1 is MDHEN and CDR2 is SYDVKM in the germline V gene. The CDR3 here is CASSLLAAGELFF. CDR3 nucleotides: TGTGCCAGCAGTTTATTAGCCGCCGGGGAGCTGTTTTTT.

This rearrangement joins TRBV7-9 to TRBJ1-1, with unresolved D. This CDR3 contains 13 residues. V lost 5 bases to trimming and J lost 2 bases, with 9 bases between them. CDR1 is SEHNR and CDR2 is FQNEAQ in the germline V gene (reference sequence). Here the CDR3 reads CASSPDYNTEAFF. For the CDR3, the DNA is TGTGCCAGCAGCCCGGACTATAACACTGAAGCTTTCTTT.

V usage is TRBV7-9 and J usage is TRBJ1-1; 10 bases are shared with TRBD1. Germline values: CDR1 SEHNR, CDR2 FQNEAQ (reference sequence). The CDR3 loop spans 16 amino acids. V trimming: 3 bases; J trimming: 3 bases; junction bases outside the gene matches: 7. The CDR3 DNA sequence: TGTGCCAGCAGCTTGACAGGGGGCGAGTCTGACACTGAAGCTTTCTTT. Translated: CASSLTGGESDTEAFF.

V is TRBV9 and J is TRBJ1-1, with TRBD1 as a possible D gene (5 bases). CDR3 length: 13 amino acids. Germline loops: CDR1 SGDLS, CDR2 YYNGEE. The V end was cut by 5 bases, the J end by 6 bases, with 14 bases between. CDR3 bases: TGTGCCAGCAGTGAATCAGGGTTCTCTGAAGCTTTCTTT. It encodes CASSESGFSEAFF.